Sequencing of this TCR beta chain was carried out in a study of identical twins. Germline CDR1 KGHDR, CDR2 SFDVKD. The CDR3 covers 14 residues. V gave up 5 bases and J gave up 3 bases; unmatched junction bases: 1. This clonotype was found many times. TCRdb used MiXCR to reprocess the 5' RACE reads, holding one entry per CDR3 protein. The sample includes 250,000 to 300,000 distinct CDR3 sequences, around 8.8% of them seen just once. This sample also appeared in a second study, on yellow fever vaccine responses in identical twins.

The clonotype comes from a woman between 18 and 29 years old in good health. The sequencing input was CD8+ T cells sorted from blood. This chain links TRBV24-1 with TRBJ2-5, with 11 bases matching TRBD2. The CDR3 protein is CATSALAGEETQYF. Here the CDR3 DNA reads TGTGCCACCAGTGCACTAGCGGGAGAAGAGACCCAGTACTTC.